This TCR beta chain is drawn from a study of T cells after yellow fever vaccination. Findings and limits, study-wide: Post-booster samples contained most primary-vaccination clones (just under 98% CD4, 70% to 90% CD8). Bulk-population clonotypes that are abundant could appear as contaminants in FACS-sorted repertoires. Some clonotypes were seen in both the CD4 and the CD8 compartments. These made up a small share and likely arose from convergent recombination. Compared with primary, the secondary response was weaker and peaked at day 5, not 15.

TCRdb re-called the 5' RACE reads with MiXCR, one entry per CDR3 protein. There are about 69,000 distinct CDR3 sequences in the sample; approximately 5% occur only once, and under 2.5% lies in the top ten. As to this clonotype: Its antigen is not identified.

The sequencing used CD4+ T cells sorted from PBMCs, collected less than 16 days after the first yellow fever vaccination. This clonotype was obtained from a man between 18 and 29 years old who received the YFV17D yellow fever vaccine.

CDR3 sequence reads: CSVVRQGEGNTEAFF. DNA for the CDR3: TGCAGCGTTGTAAGGCAGGGTGAGGGGAACACTGAAGCTTTCTTT. J is TRBJ1-1 and V is TRBV29-1; D perhaps matches TRBD1 (5 bases). Per the germline V gene, CDR1 is SQVTM and CDR2 is ANQGSEA. The CDR3 sequence is 15 residues long. Trimming stripped 4 bases from V and 1 base from J, with 16 bases between.